This T cell receptor (beta chain) was sequenced for a study of human T cells and chemical hapten exposure. As for the study in general: Patch tests applied 0.01% DPC to the upper back and were scored after 6 days. The study, taken as a whole, reports: Expanded TCRs grouped into significantly more large CDR3 similarity clusters than controls produced.

This CDR3 contains 14 residues. The germline CDR1 and CDR2 sequences are ENHRY and SYGVKD. V lost 4 bases and J lost 2, with 11 bases in between. Stated time point: pre-sensitization, week 0. Treatment of the sample: therapeutic diphenylcyclopropenone sensitization with weekly scalp DPC. Non-pregnant alopecia patients aged 18 to 70, suitable for DPC therapy. On this clonotype: Antigen specificity is unknown.

Individual cDNA molecules in this library carried unique molecular identifiers. Each CDR3 protein gets one entry after TCRdb re-called the RACE reads with MiXCR. The repertoire has about 250,000 distinct CDR3 sequences, 7.5% to 9% of them found once; the top ten carry 0.9% to 1.5%. The source of this sequence is a man in his late teens or twenties with alopecia areata. Some clones in this sample may be carry-over from other donors' samples. Sequences were derived from whole blood, sampled in connection with sensitization to the hapten diphenylcyclopropenone (DPC). The V call is TRBV10-3, the J call TRBJ1-1; D not certain. This chain's CDR3 is CAISVSAKNTEAFF. The CDR3 coding sequence is TGTGCCATCAGTGTGTCGGCCAAAAACACTGAAGCTTTCTTT.